These T cell receptor beta chains were read from a single sample in a study of beta chain features in type 1 diabetes. Libraries were prepared by immunoSEQ multiplex PCR; TCRdb keeps only in-frame clonotypes and omits some of them. This table holds fewer than 400,000 clones, about a tenth found once. Input material: central memory CD4+ T cells from blood. The receptors originated from a man aged 25 to 45 with type 1 diabetes. Each CDR3 is given with its conserved first and last residue. Fields, in order: V gene, clone size, D gene, J gene, CDR3 protein, CDR3 DNA. D genes are given only for firm matches. Only some rows state a clone size, as once, few, many or a class for expanded clones.

TRBV19	-	-	TRBJ2-6	CASSPRTVTSGANVLTF	TGTGCCAGTAGTCCGCGGACGGTGACCTCTGGGGCCAACGTCCTGACTTTC
TRBV2	few	-	TRBJ2-3	CASSYTSTDTQYF	TGTGCCAGCAGTTATACAAGCACAGATACGCAGTATTTT
TRBV2	few	-	TRBJ2-3	CASSGAGSVSAYHSTDTQYF	TGTGCCAGCAGTGGGGCAGGGTCCGTTTCAGCCTACCATAGCACAGATACGCAGTATTTT
TRBV7-8	-	TRBD2	TRBJ2-1	CASSLAASGEGAAYNEQFF	TGTGCCAGCAGCTTAGCAGCGAGCGGGGAGGGAGCTGCCTACAATGAGCAGTTCTTC
TRBV11-2	few	-	TRBJ2-4	CASSLQGGTKNIQYF	TGTGCCAGCAGCCTCCAAGGCGGAACCAAAAACATTCAGTACTTC
TRBV2	few	-	TRBJ2-5	CASSGTFQETQYF	TGTGCCAGCAGTGGGACTTTCCAAGAGACCCAGTACTTC
TRBV30	many	-	TRBJ1-6	CAWTPGLFSYNSPLHF	TGTGCCTGGACTCCGGGACTGTTCTCCTATAATTCACCCCTCCACTTT
TRBV5-1	many	TRBD2	TRBJ2-1	CASSPTSGGSYEQFF	TGCGCCAGCAGCCCGACTAGCGGGGGGTCCTATGAGCAGTTCTTC
TRBV6-6	few	-	TRBJ1-5	CASSYRSGERNQPQHF	TGTGCCAGCAGTTACAGGTCCGGGGAACGCAATCAGCCCCAGCATTTT
TRBV5-1	few	-	TRBJ2-3	CASSQTGADTQYF	TGCGCCAGCAGCCAGACAGGAGCAGATACGCAGTATTTT